This T cell receptor (beta chain) is from a study of T cells after yellow fever vaccination. The V segment lost 8 bases and the J segment 6 bases; nucleotides outside the gene matches: 8. The CDR3 is 15 amino acids. CDR1 and CDR2 from the germline V gene are MDHEN and SYDVKM. TCRdb reprocessed the 5' RACE reads via MiXCR and lists one record per CDR3 protein. The sample lists some 560,000 distinct CDR3 sequences; around 21% were seen once. The TCR was taken from a man between 25 and 39 years old who received the YFV17D yellow fever vaccine. This rearrangement joins TRBV28 to TRBJ2-3, with 13 positions matching TRBD2. Sequencing used PBMCs, obtained 15 days after the yellow fever booster vaccination. The CDR3 region is CASGGLAGSADTQYF. The CDR3 DNA reads as TGTGCCAGCGGGGGACTAGCGGGATCGGCGGATACGCAGTATTTT.